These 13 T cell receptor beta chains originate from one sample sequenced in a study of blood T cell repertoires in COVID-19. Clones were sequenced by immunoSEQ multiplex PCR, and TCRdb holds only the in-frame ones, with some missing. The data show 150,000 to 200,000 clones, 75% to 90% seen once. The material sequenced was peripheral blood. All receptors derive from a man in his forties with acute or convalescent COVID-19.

CDR3 loop: CASSPPGQPNTGELFF. For the CDR3, the DNA is TGTGCCAGCAGCCCCCCGGGACAGCCGAACACCGGGGAGCTGTTTTTT. This chain uses TRBV7-9 with TRBJ2-2, with TRBD1 identical over 7 bases. The CDR3 has 16 residues. The trim removed 5 bases at V and 0 bases at J, leaving 6 bases unmatched. Germline loops: CDR1 SEHNR, CDR2 FQNEAQ (reference sequence).

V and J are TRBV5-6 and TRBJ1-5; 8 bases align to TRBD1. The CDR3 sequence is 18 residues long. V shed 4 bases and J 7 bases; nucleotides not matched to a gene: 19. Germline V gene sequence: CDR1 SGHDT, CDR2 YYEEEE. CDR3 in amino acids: CASSQNSSPRTGRQPQHF. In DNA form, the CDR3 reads TGTGCCAGCAGCCAAAATTCCTCGCCGCGGACAGGGCGGCAGCCCCAGCATTTT.

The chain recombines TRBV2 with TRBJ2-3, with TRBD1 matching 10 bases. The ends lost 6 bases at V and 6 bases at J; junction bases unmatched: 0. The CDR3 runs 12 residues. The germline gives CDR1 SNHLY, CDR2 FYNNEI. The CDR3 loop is CASRDRGDTQYF. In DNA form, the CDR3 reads TGTGCCAGCAGGGACAGGGGGGATACGCAGTATTTT.

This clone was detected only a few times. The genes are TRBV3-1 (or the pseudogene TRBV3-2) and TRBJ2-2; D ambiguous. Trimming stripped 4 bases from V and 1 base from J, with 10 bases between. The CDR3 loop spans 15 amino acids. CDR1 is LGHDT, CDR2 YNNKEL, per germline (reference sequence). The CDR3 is CASSPRVLNTGELFF. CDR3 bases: TGTGCCAGCAGCCCACGGGTTCTGAACACCGGGGAGCTGTTTTTT.

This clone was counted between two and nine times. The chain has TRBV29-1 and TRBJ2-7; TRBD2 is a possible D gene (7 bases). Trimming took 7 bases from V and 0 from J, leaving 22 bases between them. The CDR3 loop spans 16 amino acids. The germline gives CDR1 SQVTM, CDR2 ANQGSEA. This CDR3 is CSGDRTSPPSSYEQYF. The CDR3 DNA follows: TGCAGCGGCGACAGGACTAGTCCTCCGAGCTCCTACGAGCAGTACTTC.

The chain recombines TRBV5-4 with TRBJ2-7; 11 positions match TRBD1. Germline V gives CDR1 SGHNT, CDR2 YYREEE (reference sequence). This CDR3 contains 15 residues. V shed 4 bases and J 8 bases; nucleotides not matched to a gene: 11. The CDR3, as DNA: TGTGCCAGCAGCGTAAGGGACAGGGGGACTAGCAAGCAGTACTTC. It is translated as CASSVRDRGTSKQYF.

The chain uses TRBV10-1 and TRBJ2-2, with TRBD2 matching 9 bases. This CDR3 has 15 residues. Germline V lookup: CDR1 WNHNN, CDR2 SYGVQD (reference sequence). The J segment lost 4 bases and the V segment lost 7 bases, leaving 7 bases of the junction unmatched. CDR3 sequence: CASTAGGAGTGELFF. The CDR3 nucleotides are TGCGCCAGCACTGCGGGAGGGGCTGGCACCGGGGAGCTGTTTTTT.

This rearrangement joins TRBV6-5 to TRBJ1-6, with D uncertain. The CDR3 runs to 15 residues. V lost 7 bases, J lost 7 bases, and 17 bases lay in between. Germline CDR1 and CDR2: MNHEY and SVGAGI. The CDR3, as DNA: TGTGCCAGCAAACTCCTCGGTGGAGGCAATTCACCCCTCCACTTT. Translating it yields CASKLLGGGNSPLHF.

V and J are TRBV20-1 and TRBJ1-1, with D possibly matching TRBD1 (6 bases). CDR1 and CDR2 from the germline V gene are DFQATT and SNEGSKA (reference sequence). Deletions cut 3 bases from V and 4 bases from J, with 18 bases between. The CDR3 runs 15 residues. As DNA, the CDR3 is TGCAGTGCTAGTCGACCCCTGGCAGGGGCCACTGAAGCTTTCTTT. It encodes CSASRPLAGATEAFF.

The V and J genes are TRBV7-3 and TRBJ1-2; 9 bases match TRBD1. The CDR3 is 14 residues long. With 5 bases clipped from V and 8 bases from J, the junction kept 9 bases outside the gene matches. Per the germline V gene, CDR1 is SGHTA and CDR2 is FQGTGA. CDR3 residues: CASSGRDRVAGYTF. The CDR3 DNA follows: TGTGCCAGCAGCGGCCGGGACAGGGTCGCAGGCTACACCTTC.

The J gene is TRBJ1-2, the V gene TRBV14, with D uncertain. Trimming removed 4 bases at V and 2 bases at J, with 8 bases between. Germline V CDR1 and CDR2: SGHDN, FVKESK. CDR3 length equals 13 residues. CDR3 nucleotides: TGTGCCAGCAGCCCCGACATAAACTATGGCTACACCTTC. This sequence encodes CASSPDINYGYTF.

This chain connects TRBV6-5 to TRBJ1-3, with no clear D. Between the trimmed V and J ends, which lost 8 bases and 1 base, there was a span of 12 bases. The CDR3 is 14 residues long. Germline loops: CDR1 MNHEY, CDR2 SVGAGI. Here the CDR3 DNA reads TGTGCCAGCCAACCAGGTCGGTCTGGAAACACCATATATTTT. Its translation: CASQPGRSGNTIYF.

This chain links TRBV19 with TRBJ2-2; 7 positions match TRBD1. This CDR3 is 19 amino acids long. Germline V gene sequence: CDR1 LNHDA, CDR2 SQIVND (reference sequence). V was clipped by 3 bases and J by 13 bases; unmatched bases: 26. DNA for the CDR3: TGTGCCAGTAGTATGCCCACCTTAGGCTCGGGACAGCGGACCGTGTGGCTGTTTTTT. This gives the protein CASSMPTLGSGQRTVWLFF.